Listed here is a single T cell receptor (beta chain). No antigen is known for it. This record belongs to a study of beta chain features in type 1 diabetes. Study overall: Sorted cells numbering around 100,000,000 were examined across all samples.

Approximately 110 mL of blood, on average, came from one heparinised draw per donor. Points from the study as a whole: VDJ junctions in type 1 diabetes patients carried more deletions and fewer insertions. People with Type 1 diabetes carried modestly yet significantly shorter TCRB CDR3s in all four CD4+ subsets. For TCRB rearrangement, an influence of HLA type remained unresolved here.

Germline-derived CDR1 and CDR2 are ENHRY and SYGVKD. Trimming removed 3 bases from V and 6 bases from J; junction bases left unmatched: 7. The CDR3 spans 15 residues. The sequenced template was cDNA made from the entire isolated RNA. Method: immunoSEQ multiplex PCR; TCRdb's copy keeps in-frame clones and lacks some. The sample shows some 160,000 clones, around 9.7% of them seen only once. This sequence joins TRBV10-3 and TRBJ2-3; the match to TRBD1 covers 9 bases. The sequence was obtained from a woman in her twenties or thirties with type 1 diabetes. The material sequenced was central memory CD4+ T cells from blood. The CDR3 spells CAISEQGADGDTQYF. In nucleotides, the CDR3 is TGTGCCATCAGTGAACAGGGGGCGGATGGGGATACGCAGTATTTT.